Described below is a single T cell receptor beta chain sequence and its context. Its cognate antigen is unknown. Everyone who gave samples was a healthy Caucasian. The sample comes from a study of identical twins. The CDR3 extends over 16 amino acids. The V end lost 6 bases, the J end lost 8 bases, and 23 bases lay between the germline ends. One entry per CDR3 protein results from TCRdb running MiXCR on the 5' RACE reads. The sample holds fewer than 650,000 distinct CDR3 sequences, roughly 9.9% seen once. Findings of the study overall: The models systematically underestimated how much out-of-frame TCR alpha was shared in monozygotic twins. Partly confounded zero-insertion analyses could result from invariant MAIT and iNKT cells. Out-of-frame alpha sequences common to twins exhibited an excess of low generation probability.

These data were also filed under a second study, of yellow fever vaccine responses in identical twins.

The chain carries TRBV12-3 or TRBV12-4 and TRBJ2-1; D possibly matches TRBD1 or TRBD2 (5 bases each). The source is a woman in her late teens or twenties in good health. Sequencing was done on a sample of PBMCs. CDR3 sequence reads: CASSEPRGPSGDEQFF. The DNA of the CDR3 is TGTGCCAGCAGCGAGCCGAGGGGCCCAAGTGGGGATGAGCAGTTCTTC.